This entry lists 19 T cell receptor beta chains sequenced from one sample in a study of early T cells in non-severe SARS-CoV-2 infection. TCRdb re-derived calls from the 5' RACE reads in MiXCR, one entry per CDR3 protein. Found here are approximately 46,000 distinct CDR3 sequences, around 6.1% of them singletons; the top ten hold under 15%. The specimen sequenced was whole blood. The source of these receptors is an adult who was a healthcare worker with PCR-confirmed SARS-CoV-2 infection or an uninfected control (not recorded which).

This clonotype was detected ten times or more. The genes are TRBV7-3 and TRBJ2-2; D unclear. Trimming removed 2 bases from V and 4 bases from J, with 11 bases in between. This CDR3 is built from 15 residues. Looked up from germline, CDR1 is SGHTA and CDR2 is FQGTGA. CDR3: CASSLSPGATGELFF. The CDR3 DNA is TGTGCCAGCAGCTTATCCCCAGGAGCCACCGGGGAGCTGTTTTTT.

This clonotype was observed many times. The rearrangement joins TRBV30 to TRBJ2-6; D uncertain. The CDR3 loop spans 19 amino acids. Germline V gene sequence: CDR1 GTSNPN, CDR2 SVGIG (reference sequence). V was trimmed by 0 bases and J by 0 bases, leaving 18 bases between them. In nucleotides, the CDR3 is TGTGCCTGGAGTGTAAGGTCCCCACGGGCCTTCTCTGGGGCCAACGTCCTGACTTTC. It is translated as CAWSVRSPRAFSGANVLTF.

This clonotype has a count of ten or more. The chain has TRBV27 and TRBJ2-7; D is perhaps TRBD2 (6 bases). Trimming took off 4 bases at V and 2 bases at J, with 21 bases between the two ends. This CDR3 is 17 amino acids long. The germline V gene has CDR1 MNHEY and CDR2 SMNVEV (reference sequence). The CDR3 nucleotides are TGTGCCAGCAGTTCCTTCGGGGGAGGCAACTCTCCCTACGAGCAGTACTTC. Translated, it gives CASSSFGGGNSPYEQYF.

The sample holds a few counts of this clonotype. This rearrangement joins TRBV6-5 to TRBJ2-3; D remains ambiguous. The V end was cut by 1 base, the J end by 1 base, with 3 bases between. Germline CDR1 and CDR2: MNHEY and SVGAGI. CDR3 size: 13 residues. CDR3 loop: CASSYFGTDTQYF. In DNA form, the CDR3 reads TGTGCCAGCAGTTACTTCGGCACAGATACGCAGTATTTT.

This clonotype was picked up many times. V usage is TRBV9 and J usage is TRBJ1-2, with D uncertain. The CDR3 has 13 amino acids. Germline loops: CDR1 SGDLS, CDR2 YYNGEE. With 3 bases removed from V and 1 base from J, the gap between germline ends came to 7 bases. The CDR3 region has the DNA TGTGCCAGCAGCGATTCCGTTAACTATGGCTACACCTTC. This translates into CASSDSVNYGYTF.

This clonotype was observed at least ten times. The chain is built from TRBV4-1 and TRBJ2-2; the D call may be TRBD1 or TRBD2 (5 bases each). Per germline, CDR1 MGHRA and CDR2 YSYEKL. CDR3 length: 15 amino acids. The V end was cut by 3 bases, the J end by 3 bases, with 11 bases between. This chain's CDR3 is CASSHVGRDTGELFF. CDR3 bases: TGCGCCAGCAGCCACGTGGGACGGGACACCGGGGAGCTGTTTTTT.

DNA of the CDR3: TGTGCCAGCAGTTCTGCGGTGGGCAGTCAGTACTTC. It translates to CASSSAVGSQYF. V usage is TRBV12-3 or TRBV12-4 and J usage is TRBJ2-7, with D hard to call. CDR3 size: 12 residues. The V gene lost 4 bases and the J gene lost 10 bases, with 14 bases spanning the gap.

This clonotype was picked up many times. The chain has TRBV28 and TRBJ1-5, with TRBD1 identical over 7 bases. Per germline, CDR1 MDHEN and CDR2 SYDVKM. Trimming at V came to 3 bases and at J to 7 bases, leaving 6 bases not matched to a gene. The CDR3 contains 14 residues. CDR3 DNA sequence: TGTGCCAGCAGTTTTGGCCAGGGGGGACAGCCCCAGCATTTT. This translates into CASSFGQGGQPQHF.

This clonotype was found many times. The genes are TRBV10-3 and TRBJ2-6; a weak D match, TRBD1 (5 bases). V lost 6 bases and J lost 0, with 15 bases in between. This CDR3 spans 17 amino acids. Germline CDR1 ENHRY, CDR2 SYGVKD. The CDR3, as DNA: TGTGCCATCAGCAAACAGGTGCCGAGCTCTGGGGCCAACGTCCTGACTTTC. It yields the protein CAISKQVPSSGANVLTF.

The genes are TRBV18 and TRBJ2-1, with D unresolved. The CDR3 spans 15 residues. V lost 6 bases to trimming and J lost 4 bases, with 16 bases between them. Germline loops: CDR1 KGHSH, CDR2 LQKENI. CDR3 sequence (DNA): TGTGCCAGCTCCCCTGGGTCTTCCCATTACAATGAGCAGTTCTTC. Amino acid sequence: CASSPGSSHYNEQFF. Based on the CDR3 plus reference TRBV18 and TRBJ2-1, the full variable domain is NAGVMQNPRHLVRRRGQEARLRCSPMKGHSHVYWYRQLPEEGLKFMVYLQKENIIDESGMPKERFSAEFPKEGPSILRIQQVVRGDSAAYFCASSPGSSHYNEQFFGPGTRLTVL.

The J gene is TRBJ1-1, the V gene TRBV19, with TRBD1 matching over 11 bases. Germline-derived CDR1 and CDR2 are LNHDA and SQIVND (reference sequence). Unmatched junction bases numbered 4, after V lost 8 bases and J lost 5 bases. The CDR3 has 13 amino acids. The CDR3 region has the DNA TGTGCCAGTTGGGACAGGGGGTTGACTGAAGCTTTCTTT. Encoded protein: CASWDRGLTEAFF.

CDR3 loop: CASSPGVDEQYF. CDR3 DNA sequence: TGTGCCAGCAGCCCGGGGGTCGACGAGCAGTACTTC. V is TRBV9 and J is TRBJ2-7; a weak D match, TRBD2 (6 bases). Trimming left V 4 bases short and J 5 bases short, with 10 bases between. The CDR3 extends over 12 amino acids. Germline V lookup: CDR1 SGDLS, CDR2 YYNGEE.

This clonotype was picked up one time. This sequence joins TRBV7-3 and TRBJ2-2, with D possibly matching TRBD2 (6 bases). The V and J ends lost 1 base and 5 bases respectively, with 14 bases between them. The V gene's germline CDR1 is SGHTA and CDR2 FQGTGA. This CDR3 has 16 residues. The CDR3 region is CASSLNGGTRTGELFF. The CDR3, as DNA: TGTGCCAGCAGCTTAAACGGGGGAACTCGGACCGGGGAGCTGTTTTTT.

The chain links TRBV20-1 to TRBJ2-3, with D perhaps TRBD2 (7 bases). This CDR3 contains 14 residues. The germline V and J ends were trimmed by 6 bases and 2 bases, with 15 bases remaining between them. Germline V gene data show CDR1 as DFQATT and CDR2 as SNEGSKA (reference sequence). In DNA form, the CDR3 reads TGCAGTGCCGCCGCGGGGGCGGACACAGATACGCAGTATTTT. This translates into CSAAAGADTDTQYF.

This clonotype was counted ten times or more. The chain's CDR3 is CASSYTRTPTSTGELFF. In DNA, the CDR3 is TGTGCCAGCAGTTACACTAGGACGCCTACGAGCACCGGGGAGCTGTTTTTT. The chain combines TRBV6-5 with TRBJ2-2; possibly TRBD2 for D (5 bases). The CDR3 spans 17 residues. Germline CDR1 reads MNHEY; CDR2 reads SVGAGI. V lost 2 bases to trimming and J lost 4 bases, with 17 bases between them.

The chain is built from TRBV11-2 and TRBJ1-1, with D maybe TRBD1 (6 bases). V lost 5 bases and J 2 bases, leaving 15 bases between the germline ends. Germline V gene data show CDR1 as SGHAT and CDR2 as FQNNGV. The CDR3 covers 15 residues. The chain's CDR3 is CASSQKSGGNTEAFF. The DNA for the CDR3 is TGTGCCAGCAGCCAAAAATCCGGGGGCAACACTGAAGCTTTCTTT.

This clonotype came up many times. The CDR3 spells CASSLDSGGSMDTQYF. Written as DNA, the CDR3 is TGTGCCAGCAGCTTGGATAGCGGGGGGTCCATGGATACGCAGTATTTT. The rearrangement uses TRBV13 and TRBJ2-3, with 10 bases identical to TRBD2. J gave up 6 bases and V 3 bases, and 9 bases lay outside the gene matches. The CDR3 totals 16 residues. The V gene's germline CDR1 is PRHDT and CDR2 FYEKMQ (reference sequence).

This clonotype was recorded many times. The chain links TRBV6-2 or TRBV6-3 to TRBJ2-7; the D is unclear. V was cut by 0 bases and J by 2 bases, with 8 bases left in between. The length of the CDR3 is 14 residues. The germline V gene has CDR1 MNHEY and CDR2 SVGEGT. The CDR3 bases are TGTGCCAGCAGTTACTCTACGGACGCCTACGAGCAGTACTTC. Translated: CASSYSTDAYEQYF.

This clonotype was observed at least ten times. The genes are TRBV28 and TRBJ2-3, with 7 bases matching TRBD2. This CDR3 is built from 16 residues. The J segment lost 0 bases and the V segment lost 4 bases, leaving 7 bases of the junction unmatched. Germline CDR1 is MDHEN and CDR2 is SYDVKM. This CDR3 reads CASSSLGLTSTDTQYF. CDR3 nucleotide sequence: TGTGCCAGCAGTTCATTGGGACTAACCAGCACAGATACGCAGTATTTT.